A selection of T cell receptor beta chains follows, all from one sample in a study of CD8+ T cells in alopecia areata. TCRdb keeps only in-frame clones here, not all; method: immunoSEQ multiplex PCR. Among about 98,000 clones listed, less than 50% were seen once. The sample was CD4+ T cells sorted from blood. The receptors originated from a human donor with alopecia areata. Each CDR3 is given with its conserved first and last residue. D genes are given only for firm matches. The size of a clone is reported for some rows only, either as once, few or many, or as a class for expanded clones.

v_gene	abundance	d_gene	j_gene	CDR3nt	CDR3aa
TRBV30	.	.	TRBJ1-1	TGTGCCTGGAGTGGAACAGCAGAGGCTTTCTTT	CAWSGTAEAFF
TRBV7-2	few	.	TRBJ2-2	TGTGCCAGCAGCTTAGGAGTGGCGAGCCACGGGGAGCTGTTTTTT	CASSLGVASHGELFF
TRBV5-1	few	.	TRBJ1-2	TGCGCCAGCAGCTTATTACCGAGGGATGGCTACACCTTC	CASSLLPRDGYTF
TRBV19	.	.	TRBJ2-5	TGTGCCAGTAAGGGGCTAGAAAACCAAGAGACCCAGTACTTC	CASKGLENQETQYF
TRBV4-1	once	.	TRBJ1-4	TGCGCCAGCAGCCAAGTACAGGCTGTTAATGAAAAACTGTTTTTT	CASSQVQAVNEKLFF
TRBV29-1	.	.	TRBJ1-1	TGCAGCGTTGGTCTGCAGGGTGGGATGGCTGAAGCTTTCTTT	CSVGLQGGMAEAFF
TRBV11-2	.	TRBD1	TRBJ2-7	TGTGCCAGCAGCTTAGGGTCAGGGGGCAGGATGGACGAGCAGTACTTC	CASSLGSGGRMDEQYF
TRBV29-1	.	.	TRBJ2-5	TGCAGCGTTGAAGATAACGGCGGGAAAGAGACCCAGTACTTC	CSVEDNGGKETQYF
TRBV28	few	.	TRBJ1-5	TGTGCCAGCAGATCCCCGGACGGGCGCAATCAGCCCCAGCATTTT	CASRSPDGRNQPQHF
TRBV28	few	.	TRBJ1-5	TGTGCCAGCAGTACGACTACAGGGTGGAATCAGCCCCAGCATTTT	CASSTTTGWNQPQHF
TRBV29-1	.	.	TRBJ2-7	TGCAGCGTTACCGAGACCGGACAGTACGAGCAGTACTTC	CSVTETGQYEQYF
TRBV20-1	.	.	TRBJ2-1	TGCAGTGCGATTAGTCGCAATGAGCAGTTCTTC	CSAISRNEQFF
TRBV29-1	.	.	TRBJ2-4	TGCAGCGTGGGGGCGGGCATTCAGTACTTC	CSVGAGIQYF
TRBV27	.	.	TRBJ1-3	TGTGCCAGCGGATACTCTGGAAACACCATATATTTT	CASGYSGNTIYF
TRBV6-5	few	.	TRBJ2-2	TGTGCCAGCAGCCCCCAGGGCCTGAACACCGGGGAGCTGTTTTTT	CASSPQGLNTGELFF
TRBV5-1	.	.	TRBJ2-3	TGCGCCAGCACGTCCTTACTAGGTCTCACAGATACGCAGTATTTT	CASTSLLGLTDTQYF
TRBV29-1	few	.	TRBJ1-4	TGCAGCGGAGGACAGTCAACTAATGAAAAACTGTTTTTT	CSGGQSTNEKLFF
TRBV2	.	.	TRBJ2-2	TGTGCCAGCAGTGGAGGAAGTCTTTCGAACACCGGGGAGCTGTTTTTT	CASSGGSLSNTGELFF
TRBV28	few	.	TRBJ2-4	TGTGCCAGCAGTTTTGGACAGCTGAAAAACATTCAGTACTTC	CASSFGQLKNIQYF
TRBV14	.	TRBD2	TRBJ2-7	TGTGCCAGCAGCCCCTTTTACCTCGGGACTAGCGGGTGGAAAAACTACGAGCAGTACTTC	CASSPFYLGTSGWKNYEQYF
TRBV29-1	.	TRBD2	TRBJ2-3	TGCAGCGTTGACGCGGGGGGCACAGATACGCAGTATTTT	CSVDAGGTDTQYF
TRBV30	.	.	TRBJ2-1	TGTGCCTGGAATTCGGCGGCGCAGTTCTTC	CAWNSAAQFF
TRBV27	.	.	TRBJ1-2	TGTGCCAGCGGTCCCCCCATGGGCACCTTC	CASGPPMGTF
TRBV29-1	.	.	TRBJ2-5	TGCAGCGTTTCGGGGCGGGCCCACCTTGCCCAGTACTTC	CSVSGRAHLAQYF
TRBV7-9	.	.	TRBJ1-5	TGTGCCAGCAGCTTGTCTGGCAATCAGCCCCAGCATTTT	CASSLSGNQPQHF
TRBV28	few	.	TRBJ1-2	TGTGCCAGCAGTTTGGTTTCGAGACAGAGCTATGGCTACACCTTC	CASSLVSRQSYGYTF
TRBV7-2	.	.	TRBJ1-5	TGTGCCAGCAGCTTATCAGGGGGCAATCAGCCCCAGCATTTT	CASSLSGGNQPQHF
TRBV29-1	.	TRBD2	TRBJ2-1	TGCAGCGTTGGGGGACTAGCGGGCGCGAATGAGCAGTTCTTC	CSVGGLAGANEQFF